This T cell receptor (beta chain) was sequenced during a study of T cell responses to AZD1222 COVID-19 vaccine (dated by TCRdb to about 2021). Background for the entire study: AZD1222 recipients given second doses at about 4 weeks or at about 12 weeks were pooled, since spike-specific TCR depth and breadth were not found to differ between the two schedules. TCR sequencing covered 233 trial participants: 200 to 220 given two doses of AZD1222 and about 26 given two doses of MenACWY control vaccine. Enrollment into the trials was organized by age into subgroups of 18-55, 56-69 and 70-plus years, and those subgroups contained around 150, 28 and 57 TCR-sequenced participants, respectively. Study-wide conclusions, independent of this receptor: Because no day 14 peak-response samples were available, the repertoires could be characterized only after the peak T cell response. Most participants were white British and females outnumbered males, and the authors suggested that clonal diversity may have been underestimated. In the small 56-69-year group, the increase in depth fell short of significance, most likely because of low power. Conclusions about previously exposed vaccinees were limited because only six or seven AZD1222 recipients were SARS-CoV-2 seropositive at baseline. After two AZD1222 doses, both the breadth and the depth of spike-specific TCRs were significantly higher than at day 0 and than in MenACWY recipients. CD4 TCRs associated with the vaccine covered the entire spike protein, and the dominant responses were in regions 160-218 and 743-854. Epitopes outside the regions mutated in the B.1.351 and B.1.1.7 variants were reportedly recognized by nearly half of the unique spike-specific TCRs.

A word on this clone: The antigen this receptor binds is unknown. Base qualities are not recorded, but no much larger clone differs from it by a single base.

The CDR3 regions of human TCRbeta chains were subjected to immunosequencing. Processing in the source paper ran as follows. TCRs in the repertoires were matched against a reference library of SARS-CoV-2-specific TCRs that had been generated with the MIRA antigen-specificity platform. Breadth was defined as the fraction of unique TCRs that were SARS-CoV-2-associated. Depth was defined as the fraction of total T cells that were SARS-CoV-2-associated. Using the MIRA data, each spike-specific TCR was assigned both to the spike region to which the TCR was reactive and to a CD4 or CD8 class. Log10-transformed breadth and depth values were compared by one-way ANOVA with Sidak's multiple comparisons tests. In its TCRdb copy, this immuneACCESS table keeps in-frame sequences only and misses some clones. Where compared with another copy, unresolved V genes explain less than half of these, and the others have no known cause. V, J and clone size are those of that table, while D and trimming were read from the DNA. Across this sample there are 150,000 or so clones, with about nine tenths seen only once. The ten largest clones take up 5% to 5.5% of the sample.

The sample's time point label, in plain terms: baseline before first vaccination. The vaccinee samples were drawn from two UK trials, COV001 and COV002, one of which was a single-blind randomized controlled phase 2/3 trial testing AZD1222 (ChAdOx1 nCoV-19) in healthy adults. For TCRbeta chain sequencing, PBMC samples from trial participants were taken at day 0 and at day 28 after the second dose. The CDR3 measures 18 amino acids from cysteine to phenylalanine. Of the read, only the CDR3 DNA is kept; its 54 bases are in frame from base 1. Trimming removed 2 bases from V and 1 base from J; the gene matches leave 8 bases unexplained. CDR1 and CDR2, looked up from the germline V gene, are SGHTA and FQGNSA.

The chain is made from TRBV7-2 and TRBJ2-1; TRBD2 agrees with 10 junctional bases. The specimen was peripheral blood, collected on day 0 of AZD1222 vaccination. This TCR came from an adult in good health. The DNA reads TGTGCCAGCAGCTTAAACCCAGCGGGAGGGCGATCCTACAATGAGCAGTTCTTC. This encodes CASSLNPAGGRSYNEQFF. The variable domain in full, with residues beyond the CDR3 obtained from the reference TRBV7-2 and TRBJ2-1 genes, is GAGVSQSPSNKVTEKGKDVELRCDPISGHTALYWYRQSLGQGLEFLIYFQGNSAPDKSGLPSDRFSAERTGGSVSTLTIQRTQQEDSAVYLCASSLNPAGGRSYNEQFFGPGTRLTVL.